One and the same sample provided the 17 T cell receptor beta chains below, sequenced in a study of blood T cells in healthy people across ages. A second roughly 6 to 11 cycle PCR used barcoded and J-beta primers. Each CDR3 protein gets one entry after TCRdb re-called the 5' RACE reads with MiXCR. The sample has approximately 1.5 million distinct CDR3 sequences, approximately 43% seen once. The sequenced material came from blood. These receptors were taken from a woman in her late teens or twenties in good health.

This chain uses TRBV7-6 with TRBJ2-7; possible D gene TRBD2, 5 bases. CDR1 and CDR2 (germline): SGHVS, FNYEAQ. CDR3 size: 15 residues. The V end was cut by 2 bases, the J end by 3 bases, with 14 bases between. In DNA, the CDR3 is TGTGCCAGCAGCTTATATGAGGGCCCTTTCTACGAGCAGTACTTC. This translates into CASSLYEGPFYEQYF.

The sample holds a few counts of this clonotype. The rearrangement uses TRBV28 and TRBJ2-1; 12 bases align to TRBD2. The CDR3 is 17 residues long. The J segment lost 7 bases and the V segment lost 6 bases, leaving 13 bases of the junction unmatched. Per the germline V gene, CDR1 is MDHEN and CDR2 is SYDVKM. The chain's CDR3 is CASSPFGLAGGPNEQFF. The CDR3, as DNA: TGTGCCAGCAGCCCCTTCGGGCTAGCGGGAGGGCCAAATGAGCAGTTCTTC.

The CDR3 coding sequence is TGTGCCAGCACTACAGCTAGCGGGAGGGACAATGAGCAGTTCTTC. Translated, it gives CASTTASGRDNEQFF. V usage is TRBV25-1 and J usage is TRBJ2-1, with 12 bases fitting TRBD2. Trimming at V came to 7 bases and at J to 5 bases, leaving 6 bases not matched to a gene. The CDR3 is 15 amino acids. In germline, CDR1 is MGHDK, CDR2 SYGVNS.

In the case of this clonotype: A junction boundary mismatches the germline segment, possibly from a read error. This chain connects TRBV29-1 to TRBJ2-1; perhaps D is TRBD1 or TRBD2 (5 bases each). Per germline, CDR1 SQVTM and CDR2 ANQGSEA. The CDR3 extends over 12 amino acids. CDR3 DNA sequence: TGCAGCGCCCGGGACGGTTACAAGGAGCAGTTCTTC. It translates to CSARDGYKEQFF.

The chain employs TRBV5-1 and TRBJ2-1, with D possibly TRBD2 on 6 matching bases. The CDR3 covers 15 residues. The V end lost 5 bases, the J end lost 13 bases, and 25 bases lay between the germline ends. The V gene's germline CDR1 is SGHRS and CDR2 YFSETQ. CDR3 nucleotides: TGCGCCAGCAGTCCCCTGGGAACTAGCTGGGAGACCCAGTTCTTC. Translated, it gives CASSPLGTSWETQFF.

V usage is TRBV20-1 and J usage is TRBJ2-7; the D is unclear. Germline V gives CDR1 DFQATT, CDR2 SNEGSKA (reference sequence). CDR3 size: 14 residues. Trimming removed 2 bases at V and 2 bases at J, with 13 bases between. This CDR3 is CSARSPRPPYEQYF. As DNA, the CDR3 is TGCAGTGCTAGATCCCCAAGGCCACCCTACGAGCAGTACTTC.

CDR3 in amino acids: CSASGTVNTEAFF. In DNA, the CDR3 is TGCAGTGCTAGTGGGACGGTGAACACTGAAGCTTTCTTT. V usage is TRBV20-1 and J usage is TRBJ1-1, with D possibly matching TRBD1 (5 bases). Trimming left V 3 bases short and J 0 bases short, with 8 bases between. This CDR3 spans 13 amino acids. The germline gives CDR1 DFQATT, CDR2 SNEGSKA (reference sequence).

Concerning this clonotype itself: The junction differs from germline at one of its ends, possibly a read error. In nucleotides, the CDR3 is TGCAGTGCTACCCAACTAGCGCGTAGCTCCGACGAGCAGTACTTC. Translation: CSATQLARSSDEQYF. The chain recombines TRBV20-1 with TRBJ2-7; TRBD2 matches 7 bases. Germline assignment: CDR1 DFQATT and CDR2 SNEGSKA (reference sequence). CDR3 size: 15 residues.

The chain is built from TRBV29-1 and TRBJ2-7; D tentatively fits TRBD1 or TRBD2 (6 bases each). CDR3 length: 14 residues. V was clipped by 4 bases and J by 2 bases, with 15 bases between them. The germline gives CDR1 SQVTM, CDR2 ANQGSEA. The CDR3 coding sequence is TGCAGCGTTGGTAAGGGGGGAGGCCCCTACGAGCAGTACTTC. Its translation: CSVGKGGGPYEQYF.

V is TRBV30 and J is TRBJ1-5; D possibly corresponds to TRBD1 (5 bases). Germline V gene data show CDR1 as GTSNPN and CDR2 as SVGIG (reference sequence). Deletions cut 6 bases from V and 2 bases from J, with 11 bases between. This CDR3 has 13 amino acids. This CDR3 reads CACQGGGNQPQHF. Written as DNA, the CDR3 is TGTGCCTGCCAGGGAGGGGGCAATCAGCCCCAGCATTTT.

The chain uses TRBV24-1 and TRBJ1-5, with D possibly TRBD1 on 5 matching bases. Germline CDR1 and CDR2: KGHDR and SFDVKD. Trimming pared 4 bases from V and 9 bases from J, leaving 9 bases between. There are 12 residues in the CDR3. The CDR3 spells CATSDAGRPQHF. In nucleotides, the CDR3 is TGTGCCACCAGTGACGCAGGGCGGCCCCAGCATTTT.

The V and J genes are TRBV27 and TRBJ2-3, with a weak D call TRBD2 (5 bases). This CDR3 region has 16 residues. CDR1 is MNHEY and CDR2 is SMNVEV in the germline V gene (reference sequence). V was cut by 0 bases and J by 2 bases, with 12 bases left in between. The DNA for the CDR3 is TGTGCCAGCAGTTTATCGCTAGCCAGATCCACAGATACGCAGTATTTT. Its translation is CASSLSLARSTDTQYF.

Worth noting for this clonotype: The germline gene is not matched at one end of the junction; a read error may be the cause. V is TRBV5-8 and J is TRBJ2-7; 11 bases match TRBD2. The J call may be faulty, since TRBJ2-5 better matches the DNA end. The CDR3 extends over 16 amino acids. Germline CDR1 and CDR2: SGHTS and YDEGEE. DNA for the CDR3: TGTGCCAGCAGCTTGGCTCTAGCGGGGGGACAAGGGACCCAGTACTTC. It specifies CASSLALAGGQGTQYF.

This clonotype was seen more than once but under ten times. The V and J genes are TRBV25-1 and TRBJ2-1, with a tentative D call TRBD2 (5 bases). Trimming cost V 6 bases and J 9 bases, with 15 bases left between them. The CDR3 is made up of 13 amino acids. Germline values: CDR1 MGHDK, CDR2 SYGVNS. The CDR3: CASRGLGFGEQFF. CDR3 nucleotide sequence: TGTGCCAGCAGAGGACTGGGATTCGGTGAGCAGTTCTTC. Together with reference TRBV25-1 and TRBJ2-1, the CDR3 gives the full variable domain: EADIYQTPRYLVIGTGKKITLECSQTMGHDKMYWYQQDPGMELHLIHYSYGVNSTEKGDLSSESTVSRIRTEHFPLTLESARPSHTSQYLCASRGLGFGEQFFGPGTRLTVL.

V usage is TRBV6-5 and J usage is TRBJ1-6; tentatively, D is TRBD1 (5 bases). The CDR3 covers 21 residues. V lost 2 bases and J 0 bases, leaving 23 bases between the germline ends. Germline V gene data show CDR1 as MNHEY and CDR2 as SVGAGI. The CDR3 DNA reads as TGTGCCAGCAGTTACGCCAACCCGGGGCCCACGGCCGGCTCCTATAATTCACCCCTCCACTTT. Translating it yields CASSYANPGPTAGSYNSPLHF.

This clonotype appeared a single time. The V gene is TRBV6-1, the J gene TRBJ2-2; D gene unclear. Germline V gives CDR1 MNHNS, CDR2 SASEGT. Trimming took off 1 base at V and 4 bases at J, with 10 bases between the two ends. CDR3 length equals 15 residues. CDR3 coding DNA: TGTGCCAGCAGTGAAGTTGGCTTGGGCACCGGGGAGCTGTTTTTT. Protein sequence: CASSEVGLGTGELFF.

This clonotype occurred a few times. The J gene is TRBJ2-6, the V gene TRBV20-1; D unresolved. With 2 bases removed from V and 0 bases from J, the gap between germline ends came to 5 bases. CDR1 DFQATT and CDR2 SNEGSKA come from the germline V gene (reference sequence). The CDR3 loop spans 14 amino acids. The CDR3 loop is CSARQDSGANVLTF. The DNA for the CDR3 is TGCAGTGCTAGACAGGACTCTGGGGCCAACGTCCTGACTTTC.